The 19 T cell receptor beta chains below come from one sample, sequenced in a study of CD8+ T cells in alopecia areata. Pooled cutaneous lymph node cells were sorted using CD4, CD8alpha, NKG2D, NKG2ACE and other markers. RNA was extracted and reverse transcribed into cDNA as the sequencing template. The assay was immunoSEQ multiplex PCR, and TCRdb's table has in-frame clones only and misses some. The data show roughly 260,000 clones, with none appearing a single time. Sample: CD4+ T cells sorted from a lymph node. The receptors originated from a C3H/HeJ mouse with alopecia areata. The mouse line has the MHC haplotype H2-k.

To note about this clone: Gene names refer to mouse genes. The read ends 4 residues before the CDR3 terminus; that terminus is restored from the germline J gene. The chain is built from TRBV1 and TRBJ2-1, with 8 bases identical to TRBD2. The CDR3 has 15 amino acids. Trimming at V came to 1 base and at J to 5 bases, leaving 4 bases not matched to a gene. Germline assignment: CDR1 NSQYPW and CDR2 LRSPGD (reference sequence). CDR3 in amino acids: CTCSAAGGAHAEQFF. The DNA read from the CDR3 is TGCACCTGCAGTGCAGCCGGGGGGGCCCATGCT.

This clone came up a few times. A much more abundant neighbour one base away suggests this may be a read error. The gene symbols are mouse symbols. The CDR3 extends 4 residues past the end of the read, so its final part is completed from the germline J gene. The V gene is TRBV13-3, the J gene TRBJ2-1; TRBD1 agrees at 9 bases. This CDR3 spans 14 amino acids. Per germline, CDR1 NNHDY and CDR2 SYVADS. The V and J ends lost 3 bases and 5 bases, in that order; junction bases with no gene match: 3. CDR3 bases read: TGTGCCAGCAGTGCCGGGACAGGGAATGCT. Protein product: CASSAGTGNA. The entire CDR3 sequence reads CASSAGTGNAEQFF.

This clone was recorded a few times. The listed genes are named as in mouse. CDR3 residues: CASSTSGTGGASEQFF. The sequenced part of the CDR3 DNA is TGTGCCAGCAGCACTTCCGGGACTGGGGGGGCGTCT. The rearrangement uses TRBV13-1 and TRBJ2-1; 14 positions match TRBD2. The read gets to within 4 residues of the CDR3 end, and the germline J gene fills in the rest. The germline V gene has CDR1 NSHNY and CDR2 SYGAGN. The CDR3 loop spans 16 amino acids.

In its sample, this clone was seen a few times. The gene names here belong to mouse. Read sequence stops 4 residues before the CDR3 end, and the germline J gene provides the missing end. The identical CDR3 is also encoded by other nucleotide sequences in the sample. The chain is built from TRBV13-1 and TRBJ1-2, with D possibly matching TRBD1 (5 bases). The CDR3 length is 13 residues. Per germline, CDR1 NSHNY and CDR2 SYGAGN. V lost 4 bases to trimming and J lost 0 bases, with 7 bases between them. The CDR3 reads CASSLQANSDYTF. CDR3 DNA, as far as it was read: TGTGCCAGCAGTCTACAGGCAAACTCC.

This clone was seen a handful of times. Mouse gene names apply. The DNA ends 4 residues before the CDR3 does, and the rest of the CDR3 is filled in from the germline J gene. The chain is built from TRBV31 and TRBJ2-1, with D tentatively TRBD1 (6 bases). This CDR3 region has 13 residues. V gave up 4 bases and J gave up 3 bases, with 10 bases separating them. Germline values: CDR1 GKSSPN, CDR2 SITVG. CDR3 bases read: TGTGCCTGGACGGGACAATTCTATGCT. This sequence encodes CAWTGQFYA. The full CDR3 is CAWTGQFYAEQFF.

With regard to this clone: The listed genes are named as in mouse. The read is 4 residues too short to cover the CDR3 end, so that end is filled in from the germline J gene. V gene TRBV31 combines with J gene TRBJ1-1, with 8 bases fitting TRBD1. The CDR3 is made up of 13 amino acids. The germline V gene has CDR1 GKSSPN and CDR2 SITVG. Trimming at V came to 5 bases and at J to 3 bases, leaving 5 bases not matched to a gene. The DNA read from the CDR3 is TGTGCCTGGTCGGACAGGGCGGACACA. Translated, it gives CAWSDRADT. The entire CDR3 reads CAWSDRADTEVFF.

In this sample, this clone turned up a few times. These gene names are mouse names. The read terminates 4 residues ahead of where the CDR3 ends, so the germline J gene completes it. The rearrangement joins TRBV31 to TRBJ2-1; perhaps TRBD1 as D (6 bases). From germline, CDR1 is GKSSPN and CDR2 SITVG. V was trimmed by 0 bases and J by 6 bases, leaving 12 bases between them. The CDR3 runs to 14 residues. The part of the CDR3 DNA that was read is TGTGCCTGGAGTCTACAGGGAGGGGGTGCT. Its translation is CAWSLQGGGA. The entire CDR3 protein is CAWSLQGGGAEQFF.

Notes on this clone: Gene names follow the mouse nomenclature. The read terminates 4 residues ahead of where the CDR3 ends, so the germline J gene completes it. This chain connects TRBV1 to TRBJ2-2, with TRBD1 identical over 7 bases. Germline V gene sequence: CDR1 NSQYPW, CDR2 LRSPGD (reference sequence). CDR3 size: 16 residues. J lost 0 bases, V lost 8 bases, and 9 bases had no gene match. The CDR3 reads CTCGLLTGSNTGQLYF. The CDR3 bases that were read are TGCACCTGCGGCCTCTTGACAGGGTCAAACACCGGG.

This clone was seen only a few times. Gene labels here are mouse ones. The CDR3 goes on 4 residues after the read ends, and that part is filled in from the germline J gene. The chain carries TRBV14 and TRBJ2-5, with 12 bases aligning to TRBD1. This CDR3 comprises 17 residues. Looked up from germline, CDR1 is SGHDT and CDR2 is FRDEAV. The sequenced part of the CDR3 DNA is TGTGCCAGCAGTCCTATCTCGGGACAGGGGGCGCGGGAC. Amino acid sequence: CASSPISGQGARD. The complete CDR3 reads CASSPISGQGARDTQYF. The variable domain in full, completed from reference TRBV14 and TRBJ2-5, reads EAGVTQSPRYAVLQEGQAVSFWCDPISGHDTLYWYQQPRDQGPQLLVYFRDEAVIDNSQLPSDRFSAVRPKGTNSTLKIQSAKQGDTATYLCASSPISGQGARDTQYFGPGTRLLVL.

The sample holds a few counts of this clone. The gene names given are mouse names. The read terminates 4 residues ahead of where the CDR3 ends, so the germline J gene completes it. This chain connects TRBV13-2 to TRBJ2-5, with 7 positions matching TRBD1. Losses at the gene ends were 5 bases for V and 0 bases for J; bases not matched to a gene: 3. The CDR3 consists of 14 residues. Germline CDR1 NNHNN, CDR2 SYGAGS (reference sequence). The sequenced CDR3 bases are TGTGCCAGCGGCAGGGACAGAAACCAAGAC. It codes for CASGRDRNQD. The whole CDR3 is CASGRDRNQDTQYF.

A remark on this clone: All gene names here are mouse names. The CDR3 end is not reached by the read, which stops 4 residues before it; the germline J gene fills it in. The chain uses TRBV13-3 and TRBJ2-7, with D possibly being TRBD2 (6 bases). The CDR3 extends over 15 amino acids. Germline lookup yields CDR1 NNHDY and CDR2 SYVADS. The V and J ends lost 1 base and 0 bases respectively, with 11 bases between them. The sequenced CDR3 bases are TGTGCCAGCAGTGATCGGGGGGTGAGCTCCTAT. Amino acid sequence: CASSDRGVSSY. The full CDR3 sequence reads CASSDRGVSSYEQYF.

This clone occurred a few times. Gene names are mouse gene names. The read comes to an end 4 residues before the CDR3 does, leaving the germline J gene to fill in the end. The gene calls are TRBV5 and TRBJ2-5; a weak D match, TRBD2 (5 bases). The CDR3 is made up of 15 amino acids. From germline, CDR1 is LGHNA and CDR2 YNLKQL (reference sequence). V lost 1 base, J lost 0 bases, and 8 bases lay in between. CDR3 DNA (partial): TGTGCCAGCAGCCAAGCTGGGTTTAACCAAGAC. Translated: CASSQAGFNQD. The whole CDR3 protein reads CASSQAGFNQDTQYF.

In the case of this clone: The gene symbols are mouse symbols. The CDR3 end falls 4 residues outside the read, so it is completed with the germline J gene. This sample also contains other DNA sequences that code for the same CDR3. The J gene is TRBJ2-1, the V gene TRBV13-3; TRBD2 matches 9 bases. The CDR3 runs 14 residues. The germline CDR1 and CDR2 sequences are NNHDY and SYVADS. After removal of 3 bases from V and 4 bases from J, the junction contained 2 bases not matched to a gene. Incomplete CDR3 DNA: TGTGCCAGCAGTGCCGGGACTGGGTATGCT. Its translation: CASSAGTGYA. The whole CDR3 reads CASSAGTGYAEQFF.

This clone was detected only a few times. The genes are named according to mouse. The read ends 4 residues shy of where the CDR3 ends; the end is completed using the germline J gene. The gene calls are TRBV5 and TRBJ2-7; 11 nucleotides line up with TRBD1. V was pared by 4 bases and J by 2 bases, with 1 base of the junction left unmatched. Germline V gene lookup returns CDR1 LGHNA and CDR2 YNLKQL (reference sequence). This CDR3 has 14 residues. The DNA read from the CDR3 is TGTGCCAGCAGCCTGGGACAGGGGGCCTAT. This codes for CASSLGQGAY. The full-length CDR3 reads as CASSLGQGAYEQYF.

Comments on this clone: Gene names follow the mouse nomenclature. Other nucleotide sequences in the sample specify the same CDR3. The covered CDR3 bases are TGTGCCAGCAGTATCCTGGGGAACTATGCT. Amino acids: CASSILGNYA. The CDR3 as a whole reads CASSILGNYAEQFF. This chain uses TRBV19 with TRBJ2-1; D might be TRBD2 (6 bases). Sequencing ends 4 residues short of the CDR3 end; the germline J gene provides the rest. Germline V lookup: CDR1 FNHDT, CDR2 SITEND (reference sequence). The CDR3 loop spans 14 amino acids. Trimming removed 2 bases from V and 1 base from J, with 7 bases in between.

Regarding this clone: Genes and germline are mouse. Coverage ceases 4 residues before the CDR3 finishes, and the germline J gene fills in the end. The chain carries TRBV5 and TRBJ2-3; 12 bases agree with TRBD2. Germline values: CDR1 LGHNA, CDR2 YNLKQL (reference sequence). The CDR3 has 15 residues. The CDR3 here is CASSQRTGGEETLYF. Partial CDR3 DNA: TGTGCCAGCAGCCAACGGACTGGGGGGGAAGAA.

The sample holds a few counts of this clone. Genes and germline come from the mouse. The CDR3 extends 3 residues past the end of the read, so its final part is completed from the germline J gene. The chain links TRBV13-1 to TRBJ1-6; a weak D match, TRBD1 (5 bases). TRBJ1-6 counts as an open reading frame of uncertain function. The CDR3 extends over 16 amino acids. Trimming took off 3 bases at V and 1 base at J, with 11 bases between the two ends. Germline V CDR1 and CDR2: NSHNY, SYGAGN. CDR3 bases read: TGTGCCAGCAGTGGAGGGGAGGGCTCCTATAATTCGCCC. Protein sequence: CASSGGEGSYNSP. The CDR3 in its entirety is CASSGGEGSYNSPLYF.

To note about this clone: Mouse gene names apply. Read sequence stops 4 residues before the CDR3 end, and the germline J gene provides the missing end. V is TRBV13-3 and J is TRBJ2-4; D is perhaps TRBD2 (7 bases). Germline V gives CDR1 NNHDY, CDR2 SYVADS. The V gene lost 0 bases and the J gene lost 1 base, with 12 bases spanning the gap. CDR3 size: 16 residues. The CDR3 DNA, read in part, is TGTGCCAGCAGTGATGCCCGGGGGGCCGGTCAAAAC. Its protein product is CASSDARGAGQN. The CDR3 as a whole reads CASSDARGAGQNTLYF.

With regard to this clone: The genes and germline here are from mouse. The read comes to an end 4 residues before the CDR3 does, leaving the germline J gene to fill in the end. V and J are TRBV13-1 and TRBJ1-1, with a tentative D call TRBD1 (5 bases). Germline assignment: CDR1 NSHNY and CDR2 SYGAGN. V lost 2 bases and J lost 4, with 12 bases in between. The CDR3 sequence is 14 residues long. Partial CDR3 DNA: TGTGCCAGCAGTGAAAGGCAGGGAGGCACA. It specifies CASSERQGGT. Given in full, the CDR3 is CASSERQGGTEVFF.